This T cell receptor beta chain was found in a study of blood T cell repertoires in COVID-19 (dated by TCRdb to about 2020). As for the study more broadly: Samples covering the acute and convalescent phases of COVID-19 were provided by collaborators in the United States, Italy and Spain. The repertoires were made available in a free public database intended to serve as a resource for research on the immune response to SARS-CoV-2. The samples were drawn from two sources: the first 160 participants of the ongoing ImmuneRACE study, and fewer than 1,500 subjects contributed by 6 global collaborators. Where available, HLA class I and class II types were taken from metadata supplied by the sample provider and were not determined by assay-based typing. The material from the prospective study consisted of cDNA or gDNA derived from T cells, B-cell-depleted T cells, or PBMCs. A de-identified subject ID, COVID-19 status, age in years and sex were almost always included in the sample metadata. Subjects who had been exposed to COVID-19, were actively infected with it, or had recovered from it provided the deeply sampled blood TCRbeta repertoires that made up the dataset.

A few counts support this clone. No antigen is known for it. The sample holds no much larger clone one base away, and base qualities are not on file. The same CDR3 arises from other DNA sequences in this sample as well. TCRbeta CDR3 regions were amplified from genomic DNA using the immunoSEQ Assay, a bias-controlled multiplex PCR. Turning to the authors' computational methods: The number of nucleated cells in each sample was estimated by amplification of reference gene primers within the assay. To quantify the absolute abundance of each unique TCRbeta CDR3 rearrangement, sequence reads were collapsed and filtered. For each sample, productive Simpson clonality was calculated as the square root of Simpson's diversity index across productive rearrangements. TCRdb took over this immuneACCESS table, retaining in-frame rearrangements with V and J assigned. Such tables are incomplete; in checked studies, under half of the missing clones stem from an unresolved V gene, and the remainder is unexplained. The V and J calls and the clone size are those of that table, but D and trimming were determined from the DNA. The sample data list about 390,000 clones, and 80% to 90% of these were observed just once. About 2.5% of the sample is held by the ten biggest clonotypes.

Results the study describes overall, beyond this receptor: How much clinical and demographic metadata was included differed by source and by participant, and the metadata was provided uncurated.

Taken from the germline V gene, the CDR1 and CDR2 loops are ENHRY and SYGVKD. The CDR3 sequence holds 14 residues, the cysteine and phenylalanine included. Left in the record is the CDR3 DNA by itself, 42 bases read in frame from the first base. Relative to germline, V is 0 bases shorter and J is 1 base shorter, with 6 bases between their ends. One collaborating source in Seattle enrolled patients while the patients were actively infected and followed the patients over time throughout the course of disease. Whole blood was collected in K2EDTA tubes by collaborating institutions according to the institutions' own protocols. For TCRbeta analysis, collaborator samples were shipped as frozen whole blood, as isolated PBMCs, or as DNA extracted from either sample type.

Sequencing input: peripheral blood. The chain is encoded by TRBV10-3 joined to TRBJ1-1; a tentative D call is TRBD1 (5 bases match). This receptor was identified in a woman aged 55-69 years with COVID-19, enrolled during active disease. The DNA is TGTGCCATCAGTGAGTCTACAGGGAACACTGAAGCTTTCTTT. This translates into CAISESTGNTEAFF.